What follows are 17 T cell receptor beta chains derived from one specimen sequenced in a study of blood T cell repertoires in COVID-19 (dated by TCRdb to the early 2020s). The library came from the immunoSEQ multiplex PCR assay. This immuneACCESS table, as held by TCRdb, lists in-frame sequences with V and J called but not all clones. Of the missing ones, under half trace to an unresolved V gene in checked studies; the others have no known cause. The sample profile shows about 340,000 clones; around nine tenths of them were found once. The biggest ten clones account for just over 7% of the sample. The sequencing sample was made of peripheral blood. The origin of the receptors is a woman in her sixties with COVID-19, enrolled during active disease.

The genes are TRBV11-3 and TRBJ1-2; 7 bases match TRBD1. The CDR3 runs to 13 residues. With 2 bases clipped from V and 8 bases from J, the junction kept 5 bases outside the gene matches. Per germline, CDR1 SGHNT and CDR2 YENEEA. This chain's CDR3 is CASSLPRQGGYTF. CDR3 bases: TGTGCCAGCAGCTTACCCCGACAGGGAGGCTACACCTTC.

The V call is TRBV4-1, the J call TRBJ1-6; TRBD1 is a possible D gene (5 bases). The V gene lost 1 base and the J gene lost 10 bases, with 23 bases spanning the gap. The CDR3 loop spans 18 amino acids. Per the germline V gene, CDR1 is MGHRA and CDR2 is YSYEKL. The CDR3 nucleotides are TGCGCCAGCAGCCAAGGCGGTACCCCCCGGCAGGGTGGCTCACCCCTCCACTTT. It yields the protein CASSQGGTPRQGGSPLHF.

The chain recombines TRBV4-3 with TRBJ2-1, with 9 bases aligning to TRBD1. Germline V lookup: CDR1 LGHNA, CDR2 YSLEER. The CDR3 consists of 15 residues. The V gene end was trimmed by 1 base and the J gene end by 7 bases; junction bases not matched to a gene: 5. The CDR3 loop is CASSQGTGVSNEQFF. As DNA, the CDR3 is TGCGCCAGCAGCCAAGGGACAGGGGTTTCGAATGAGCAGTTCTTC.

This rearrangement joins TRBV27 to TRBJ1-2; 10 nucleotides match TRBD1. Germline trimming cut 5 bases from V and 7 bases from J; bases unmatched to any gene: 13. Germline V CDR1 and CDR2: MNHEY, SMNVEV (reference sequence). The CDR3 is made up of 16 amino acids. The CDR3 sequence is CASSPTFRQGAFGYTF. The CDR3 DNA reads as TGTGCCAGCAGTCCTACTTTTAGACAGGGGGCGTTTGGCTACACCTTC.

This chain links TRBV18 with TRBJ1-6; D is possibly TRBD1 (6 bases). This CDR3 spans 19 amino acids. The V gene lost 6 bases and the J gene lost 0 bases, with 21 bases spanning the gap. Germline V CDR1 and CDR2: KGHSH, LQKENI. The CDR3 loop is CASSHLGGPMSSYNSPLHF. The DNA for the CDR3 is TGTGCCAGCTCTCACCTGGGGGGGCCCATGAGCTCCTATAATTCACCCCTCCACTTT.

The chain couples TRBV27 to TRBJ2-7; D uncertain. The CDR3 sequence is 13 residues long. Trimming cost V 2 bases and J 6 bases, with 11 bases left between them. Germline-derived CDR1 and CDR2 are MNHEY and SMNVEV (reference sequence). The CDR3 sequence is CASSLQGSGEQYF. The CDR3 DNA follows: TGTGCCAGCAGTTTACAAGGATCGGGCGAGCAGTACTTC.

The rearrangement joins TRBV18 to TRBJ2-2, with a weak D call TRBD2 (5 bases). CDR1 is KGHSH, CDR2 LQKENI, per germline. Deletions cut 6 bases from V and 0 bases from J, with 14 bases between. The CDR3 totals 16 residues. This chain's CDR3 is CASSPGSVANTGELFF. In nucleotides, the CDR3 is TGTGCCAGCTCGCCGGGGTCTGTCGCGAACACCGGGGAGCTGTTTTTT.

In this sample, this clone turned up once. The chain links TRBV5-6 to TRBJ2-7, with D unclear. The germline V and J ends were trimmed by 0 bases and 3 bases, with 10 bases remaining between them. Germline CDR1 reads SGHDT; CDR2 reads YYEEEE. The CDR3 has 14 residues. The CDR3: CASSLGIADYEQYF. CDR3 DNA: TGTGCCAGCAGCTTGGGGATAGCAGACTACGAGCAGTACTTC. Full variable domain (rest looked up from reference TRBV5-6 and TRBJ2-7): DAGVTQSPTHLIKTRGQQVTLRCSPKSGHDTVSWYQQALGQGPQFIFQYYEEEERQRGNFPDRFSGHQFPNYSSELNVNALLLGDSALYLCASSLGIADYEQYFGPGTRLTVT.

This clone was detected once. The chain has TRBV14 and TRBJ2-1, with 10 positions matching TRBD1. In germline, CDR1 is SGHDN, CDR2 FVKESK. V gave up 4 bases and J gave up 8 bases; unmatched junction bases: 8. The CDR3 length is 15 residues. In DNA, the CDR3 is TGTGCCAGCAGCCTGACAGGGGGCGTTCGGTATGAGCAGTTCTTC. Protein: CASSLTGGVRYEQFF.

The chain couples TRBV5-1 to TRBJ2-1; 7 nucleotides line up with TRBD2. V dropped 4 bases and J dropped 4; count of bases not matched to a gene: 11. Per the germline V gene, CDR1 is SGHRS and CDR2 is YFSETQ. The CDR3 sequence is 16 residues long. Here the CDR3 DNA reads TGCGCCAGCAGCAACTACCCTCCTAGCGGATACAATGAGCAGTTCTTC. The encoded protein is CASSNYPPSGYNEQFF.

The gene calls are TRBV29-1 and TRBJ2-7; tentative D call: TRBD1 (6 bases). The V end lost 3 bases, the J end lost 3 bases, and 9 bases lay between the germline ends. Germline lookup yields CDR1 SQVTM and CDR2 ANQGSEA. The length of the CDR3 is 12 residues. The CDR3 protein is CSVETGRYEQYF. CDR3 bases: TGCAGCGTTGAGACAGGTCGCTACGAGCAGTACTTC.

V usage is TRBV11-2 and J usage is TRBJ1-2; unclear D gene. Looked up from germline, CDR1 is SGHAT and CDR2 is FQNNGV. The ends were cut back, 1 base at V and 8 bases at J, with 14 bases in the middle. This CDR3 has 14 amino acids. Written as DNA, the CDR3 is TGTGCCAGCAGCTTAGTAGCGGGAGGCAAAGGCTACACCTTC. Translated: CASSLVAGGKGYTF.

The chain is built from TRBV30 and TRBJ2-7, with TRBD1 matching 9 bases. Germline CDR1 and CDR2: GTSNPN and SVGIG (reference sequence). This CDR3 has 14 amino acids. Unmatched junction bases numbered 7, after V lost 2 bases and J lost 5 bases. The CDR3 loop is CAWSPLTGGNEQYF. CDR3 bases: TGTGCCTGGAGTCCCCTGACAGGGGGAAACGAGCAGTACTTC. Looking up the rest from reference TRBV30 and TRBJ2-7 gives the full variable domain: SQTIHQWPATLVQPVGSPLSLECTVEGTSNPNLYWYRQAAGRGLQLLFYSVGIGQISSEVPQNLSASRPQDRQFILSSKKLLLSDSGFYLCAWSPLTGGNEQYFGPGTRLTVT.

The CDR3 DNA follows: TGCGCCAGCAGCTTGGAATCGGGGGATGAGCAGTTCTTC. Its translation is CASSLESGDEQFF. The rearrangement joins TRBV5-1 to TRBJ2-1; maybe TRBD2 (6 bases). The V and J ends lost 0 bases and 8 bases respectively, with 9 bases between them. The length of the CDR3 is 13 residues. CDR1 is SGHRS and CDR2 is YFSETQ in the germline V gene. The full variable domain, in which reference TRBV5-1 and TRBJ2-1 provide the parts outside the CDR3, is KAGVTQTPRYLIKTRGQQVTLSCSPISGHRSVSWYQQTPGQGLQFLFEYFSETQRNKGNFPGRFSGRQFSNSRSEMNVSTLELGDSALYLCASSLESGDEQFFGPGTRLTVL.

A remark on this clone: Other nucleotide sequences in the sample specify the same CDR3. The rearrangement uses TRBV2 and TRBJ1-1; 10 bases map to TRBD1. Germline-derived CDR1 and CDR2 are SNHLY and FYNNEI. After removal of 4 bases from V and 5 bases from J, the junction contained 1 base not matched to a gene. The CDR3 is 13 residues long. CDR3 nucleotides: TGTGCCAGCAGTGGACAGGGGGCTACTGAAGCTTTCTTT. This translates into CASSGQGATEAFF.

This rearrangement joins TRBV9 to TRBJ2-5; tentative D call: TRBD2 (6 bases). The CDR3 is 14 amino acids. The germline V gene encodes CDR1 SGDLS and CDR2 YYNGEE. Deletions cut 4 bases from V and 5 bases from J, with 15 bases between. The CDR3 region is CASSQRRGAETQYF. The CDR3 nucleotides read TGTGCCAGCAGCCAGAGGAGGGGCGCGGAGACCCAGTACTTC. The whole variable domain, filled in from reference TRBV9 and TRBJ2-5, reads DSGVTQTPKHLITATGQRVTLRCSPRSGDLSVYWYQQSLDQGLQFLIQYYNGEERAKGNILERFSAQQFPDLHSELNLSSLELGDSALYFCASSQRRGAETQYFGPGTRLLVL.

The chain employs TRBV6-5 and TRBJ2-2; 9 bases are shared with TRBD1. This CDR3 comprises 15 residues. V shed 5 bases, J shed 3 bases, and the junction held 4 bases outside the gene matches. CDR1 and CDR2 (germline): MNHEY, SVGAGI. The CDR3 nucleotides read TGTGCCAGCAGTCACGGACAGGGGTACACCGGGGAGCTGTTTTTT. Its translation is CASSHGQGYTGELFF.